Sequencing of this T cell receptor beta chain was carried out in a study of STAT3 mutations in large granular lymphocyte leukemia. Overall study: Over half of T-LGLL patients had one or more immunosuppressive regimens. Study-wide results and caveats: Persisting codominant clonotypes may have hidden a small pathogenic clone. Treatment regimens differed across patients between samplings. Every T-LGLL patient had at least one immunodominant TCRbeta clonotype.

The CDR3 is 14 residues long. Germline V lookup: CDR1 SNHLY, CDR2 FYNNEI. V was pared by 3 bases and J by 0 bases, with 6 bases between. TCRbeta libraries averaged about 40,773 productive templates per sample. TCRdb's copy holds only in-frame clones and misses some; the assay was immunoSEQ multiplex PCR. Of under 5,000 clones listed, about 53% are singletons. Concerning this clone: The antigen is not known.

The sample was peripheral blood mononuclear cells. This TCR was sampled from a man aged 55 to 70 with T-cell large granular lymphocyte leukemia. Some clones in this sample may be carry-over from other donors' samples. The J gene is TRBJ1-5, the V gene TRBV2; D is uncertain. DNA for the CDR3: TGTGCCAGCAGTGAGTTTAGTAGCAATCAGCCCCAGCATTTT. Encoded protein: CASSEFSSNQPQHF.